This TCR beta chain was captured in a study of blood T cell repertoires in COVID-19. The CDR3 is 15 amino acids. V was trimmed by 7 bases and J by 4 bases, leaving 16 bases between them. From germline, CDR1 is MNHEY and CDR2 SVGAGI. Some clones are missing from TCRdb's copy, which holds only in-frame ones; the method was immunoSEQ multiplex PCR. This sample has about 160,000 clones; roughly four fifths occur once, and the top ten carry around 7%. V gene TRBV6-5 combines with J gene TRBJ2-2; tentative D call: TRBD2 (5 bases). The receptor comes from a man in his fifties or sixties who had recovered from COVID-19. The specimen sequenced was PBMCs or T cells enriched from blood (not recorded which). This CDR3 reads CASKERDLGTGELFF. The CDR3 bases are TGTGCCAGCAAAGAGAGGGATTTGGGCACCGGGGAGCTGTTTTTT.